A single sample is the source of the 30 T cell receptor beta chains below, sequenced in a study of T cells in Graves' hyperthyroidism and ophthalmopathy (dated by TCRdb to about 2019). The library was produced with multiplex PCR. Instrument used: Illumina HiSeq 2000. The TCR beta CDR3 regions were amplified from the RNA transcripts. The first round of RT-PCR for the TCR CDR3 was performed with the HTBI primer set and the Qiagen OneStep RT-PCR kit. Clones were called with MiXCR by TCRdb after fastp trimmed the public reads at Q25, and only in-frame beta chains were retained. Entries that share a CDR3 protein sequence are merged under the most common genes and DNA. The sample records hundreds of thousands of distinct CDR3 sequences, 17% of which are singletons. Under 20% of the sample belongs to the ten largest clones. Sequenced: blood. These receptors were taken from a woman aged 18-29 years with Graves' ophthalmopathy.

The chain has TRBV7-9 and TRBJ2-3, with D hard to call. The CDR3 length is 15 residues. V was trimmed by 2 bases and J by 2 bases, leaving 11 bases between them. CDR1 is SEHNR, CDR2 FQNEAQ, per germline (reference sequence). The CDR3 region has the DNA TGTGCCAGCAGCTTAAGCCCCGAGAACACAGATACGCAGTATTTT. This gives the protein CASSLSPENTDTQYF. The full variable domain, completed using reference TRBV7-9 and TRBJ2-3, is DTGVSQNPRHKITKRGQNVTFRCDPISEHNRLYWYRQTLGQGPEFLTYFQNEAQLEKSRLLSDRFSAERPKGSFSTLEIQRTEQGDSAMYLCASSLSPENTDTQYFGPGTRLTVL.

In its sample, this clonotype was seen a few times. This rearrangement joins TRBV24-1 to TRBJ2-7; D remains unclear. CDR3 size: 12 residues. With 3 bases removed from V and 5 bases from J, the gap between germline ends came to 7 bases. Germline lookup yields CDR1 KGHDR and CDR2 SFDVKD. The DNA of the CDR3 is TGTGCCACCAGTGATGTTGGGCACGAGCAGTACTTC. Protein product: CATSDVGHEQYF.

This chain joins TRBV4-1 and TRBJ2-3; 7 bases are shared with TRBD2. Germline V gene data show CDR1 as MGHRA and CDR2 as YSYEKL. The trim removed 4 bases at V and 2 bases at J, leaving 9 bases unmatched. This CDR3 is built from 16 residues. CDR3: CASSLERGMSTDTQYF. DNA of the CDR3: TGCGCCAGCAGCCTTGAGCGGGGCATGTCCACAGATACGCAGTATTTT.

Here the CDR3 reads CASSLPRDSGSQETQYF. DNA for the CDR3: TGTGCCAGCAGCCTTCCCCGGGACAGCGGGAGTCAAGAGACCCAGTACTTC. The chain carries TRBV7-2 and TRBJ2-5, with a possible D match to TRBD2 (8 bases). V lost 5 bases to trimming and J lost 2 bases, with 21 bases between them. CDR3 size: 17 residues. Germline V CDR1 and CDR2: SGHTA, FQGNSA. Looking up the rest from reference TRBV7-2 and TRBJ2-5 gives the full variable domain: GAGVSQSPSNKVTEKGKDVELRCDPISGHTALYWYRQSLGQGLEFLIYFQGNSAPDKSGLPSDRFSAERTGGSVSTLTIQRTQQEDSAVYLCASSLPRDSGSQETQYFGPGTRLLVL.

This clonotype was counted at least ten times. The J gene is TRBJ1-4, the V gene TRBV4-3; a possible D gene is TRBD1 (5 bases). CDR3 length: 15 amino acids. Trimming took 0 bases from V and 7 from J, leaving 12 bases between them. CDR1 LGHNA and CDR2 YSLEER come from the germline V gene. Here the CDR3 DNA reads TGCGCCAGCAGCCAAGATCAGGGATGGGGTGAAAAACTGTTTTTT. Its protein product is CASSQDQGWGEKLFF.

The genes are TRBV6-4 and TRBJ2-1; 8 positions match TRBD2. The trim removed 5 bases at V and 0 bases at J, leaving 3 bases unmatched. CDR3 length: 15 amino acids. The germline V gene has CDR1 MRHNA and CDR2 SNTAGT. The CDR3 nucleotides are TGTGCCAGCAGTCCTGCGGGGGGCTCCTACAATGAGCAGTTCTTC. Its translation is CASSPAGGSYNEQFF.

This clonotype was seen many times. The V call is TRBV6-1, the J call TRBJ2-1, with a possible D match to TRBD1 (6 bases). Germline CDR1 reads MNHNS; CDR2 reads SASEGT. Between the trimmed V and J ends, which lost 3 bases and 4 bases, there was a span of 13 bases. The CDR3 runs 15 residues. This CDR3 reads CASSEDFTGYNEQFF. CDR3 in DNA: TGTGCCAGCAGTGAGGATTTTACAGGGTACAATGAGCAGTTCTTC.

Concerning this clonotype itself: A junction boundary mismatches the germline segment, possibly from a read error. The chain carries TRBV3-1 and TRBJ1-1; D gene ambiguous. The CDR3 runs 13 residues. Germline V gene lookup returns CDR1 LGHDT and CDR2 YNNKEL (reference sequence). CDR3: CASRSEGGTGAFF. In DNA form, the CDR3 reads TGTGCCAGCAGGTCCGAGGGCGGCACTGGAGCTTTCTTT.

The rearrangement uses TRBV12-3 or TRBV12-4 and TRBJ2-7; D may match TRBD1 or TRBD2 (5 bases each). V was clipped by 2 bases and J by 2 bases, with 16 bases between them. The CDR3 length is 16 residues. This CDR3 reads CASSLPRGQTPYEQYF. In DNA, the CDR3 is TGTGCCAGCAGTTTACCACGGGGCCAAACACCCTACGAGCAGTACTTC.

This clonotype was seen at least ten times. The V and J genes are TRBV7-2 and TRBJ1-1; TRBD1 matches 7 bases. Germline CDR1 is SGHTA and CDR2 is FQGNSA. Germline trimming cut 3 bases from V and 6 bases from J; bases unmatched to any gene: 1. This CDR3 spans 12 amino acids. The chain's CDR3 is CASSFGTAEAFF. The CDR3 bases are TGTGCCAGCAGCTTCGGGACAGCTGAAGCTTTCTTT.

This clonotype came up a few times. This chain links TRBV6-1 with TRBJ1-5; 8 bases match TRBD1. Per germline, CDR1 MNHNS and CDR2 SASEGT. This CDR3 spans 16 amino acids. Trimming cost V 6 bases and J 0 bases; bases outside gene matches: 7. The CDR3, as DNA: TGTGCCAGCAGCCGGGACAGGAGATATAGCAATCAGCCCCAGCATTTT. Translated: CASSRDRRYSNQPQHF.

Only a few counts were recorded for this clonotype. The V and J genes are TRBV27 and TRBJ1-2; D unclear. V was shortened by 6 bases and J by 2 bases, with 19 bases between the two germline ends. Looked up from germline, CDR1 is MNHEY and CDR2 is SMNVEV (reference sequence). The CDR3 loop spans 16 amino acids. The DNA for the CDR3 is TGTGCCAGCAGCTCTTCCCCTCGGACCCGAAACTATGGCTACACCTTC. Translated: CASSSSPRTRNYGYTF.

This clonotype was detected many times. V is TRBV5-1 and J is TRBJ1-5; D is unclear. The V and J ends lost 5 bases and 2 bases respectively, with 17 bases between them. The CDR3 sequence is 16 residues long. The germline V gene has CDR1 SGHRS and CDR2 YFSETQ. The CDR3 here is CASSLSWGMGNQPQHF. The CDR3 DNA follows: TGCGCCAGCAGTTTATCGTGGGGAATGGGCAATCAGCCCCAGCATTTT.

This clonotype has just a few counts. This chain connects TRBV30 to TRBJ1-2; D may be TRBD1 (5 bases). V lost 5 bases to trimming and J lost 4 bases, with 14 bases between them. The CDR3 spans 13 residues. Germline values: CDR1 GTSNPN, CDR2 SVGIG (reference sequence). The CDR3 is CAWETGTGYGYTF. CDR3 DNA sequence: TGTGCCTGGGAGACCGGGACGGGCTATGGCTACACCTTC.

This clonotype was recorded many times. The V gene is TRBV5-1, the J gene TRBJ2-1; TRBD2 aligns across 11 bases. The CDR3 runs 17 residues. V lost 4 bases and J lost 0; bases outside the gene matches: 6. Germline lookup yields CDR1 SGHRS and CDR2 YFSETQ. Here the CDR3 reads CASSHVLAGGSYNEQFF. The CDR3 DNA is TGCGCCAGCAGCCATGTGCTAGCGGGAGGCTCCTACAATGAGCAGTTCTTC. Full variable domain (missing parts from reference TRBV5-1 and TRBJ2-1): KAGVTQTPRYLIKTRGQQVTLSCSPISGHRSVSWYQQTPGQGLQFLFEYFSETQRNKGNFPGRFSGRQFSNSRSEMNVSTLELGDSALYLCASSHVLAGGSYNEQFFGPGTRLTVL.

CDR3 sequence reads: CASSSEGNTGELFF. The CDR3 region has the DNA TGCGCCAGCAGCTCGGAGGGGAACACCGGGGAGCTGTTTTTT. The rearrangement joins TRBV5-1 to TRBJ2-2; D possibly corresponds to TRBD2 (6 bases). V was shortened by 3 bases and J by 1 base, with 7 bases between the two germline ends. There are 14 residues in the CDR3. Germline-derived CDR1 and CDR2 are SGHRS and YFSETQ.

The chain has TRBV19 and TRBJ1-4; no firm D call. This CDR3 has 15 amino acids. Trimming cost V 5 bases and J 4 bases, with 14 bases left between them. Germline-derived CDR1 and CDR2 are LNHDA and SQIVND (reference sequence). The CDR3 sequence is CASSSMQRINEKLFF. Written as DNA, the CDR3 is TGTGCCAGTAGTTCGATGCAGAGAATTAATGAAAAACTGTTTTTT.

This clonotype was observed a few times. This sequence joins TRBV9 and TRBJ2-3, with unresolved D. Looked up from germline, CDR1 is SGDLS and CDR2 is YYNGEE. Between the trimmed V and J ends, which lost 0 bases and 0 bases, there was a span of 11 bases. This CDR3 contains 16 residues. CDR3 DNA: TGTGCCAGCAGCGTAGGGGCTGACGGTAGCACAGATACGCAGTATTTT. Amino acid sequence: CASSVGADGSTDTQYF.

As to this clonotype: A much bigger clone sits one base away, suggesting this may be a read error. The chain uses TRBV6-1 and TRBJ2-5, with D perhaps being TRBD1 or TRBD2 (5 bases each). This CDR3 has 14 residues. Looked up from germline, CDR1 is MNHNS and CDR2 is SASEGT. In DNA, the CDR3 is TGTGCCAACAGTGGTGGGGACGGTCAAGAGACCCAGTACTTC. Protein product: CANSGGDGQETQYF.

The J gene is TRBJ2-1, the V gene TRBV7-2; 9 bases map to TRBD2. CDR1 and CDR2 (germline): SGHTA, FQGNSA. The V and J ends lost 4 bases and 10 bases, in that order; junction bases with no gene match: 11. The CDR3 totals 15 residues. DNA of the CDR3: TGTGCCAGCAGCTCGCCGCCCGGGACTAGCATAGAGCAGTTCTTC. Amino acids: CASSSPPGTSIEQFF.

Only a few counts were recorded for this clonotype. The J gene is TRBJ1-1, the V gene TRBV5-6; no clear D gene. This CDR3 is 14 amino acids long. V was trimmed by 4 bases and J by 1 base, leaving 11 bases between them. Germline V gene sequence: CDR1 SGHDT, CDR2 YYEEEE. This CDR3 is CASSPSRRNTEAFF. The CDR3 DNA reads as TGTGCCAGCAGCCCATCTCGAAGGAACACTGAAGCTTTCTTT.

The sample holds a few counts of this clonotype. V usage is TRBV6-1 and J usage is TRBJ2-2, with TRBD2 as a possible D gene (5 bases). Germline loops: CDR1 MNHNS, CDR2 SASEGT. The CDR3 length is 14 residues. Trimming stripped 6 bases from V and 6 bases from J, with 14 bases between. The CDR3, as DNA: TGTGCCAGCAGCAAGAAAGTGGAGGCCGGGGAGCTGTTTTTT. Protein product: CASSKKVEAGELFF.

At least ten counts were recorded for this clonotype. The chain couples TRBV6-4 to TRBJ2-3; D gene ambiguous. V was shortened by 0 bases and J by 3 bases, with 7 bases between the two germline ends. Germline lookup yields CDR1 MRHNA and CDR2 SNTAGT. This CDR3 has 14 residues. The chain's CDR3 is CASSDSGGTDTQYF. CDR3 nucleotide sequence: TGTGCCAGCAGTGACTCCGGTGGTACAGATACGCAGTATTTT.

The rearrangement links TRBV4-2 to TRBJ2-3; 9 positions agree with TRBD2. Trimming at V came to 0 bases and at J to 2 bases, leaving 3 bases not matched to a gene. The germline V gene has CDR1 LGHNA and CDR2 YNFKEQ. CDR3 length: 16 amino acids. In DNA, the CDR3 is TGTGCCAGCAGCCAAGATTTAGCGGGGGACACAGATACGCAGTATTTT. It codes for CASSQDLAGDTDTQYF.

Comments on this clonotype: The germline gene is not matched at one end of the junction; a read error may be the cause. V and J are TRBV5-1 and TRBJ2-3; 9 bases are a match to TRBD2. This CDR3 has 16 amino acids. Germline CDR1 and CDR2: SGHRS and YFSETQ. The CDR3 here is CASSAKAGGHTDAQYF. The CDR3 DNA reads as TGCGCCAGCAGCGCAAAAGCGGGGGGACACACAGATGCGCAGTATTTT.

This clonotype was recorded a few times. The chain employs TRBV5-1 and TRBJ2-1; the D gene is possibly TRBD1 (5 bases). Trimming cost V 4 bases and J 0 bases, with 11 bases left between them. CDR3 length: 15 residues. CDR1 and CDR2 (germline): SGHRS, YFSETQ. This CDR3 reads CASSLGRASYNEQFF. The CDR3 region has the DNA TGCGCCAGCAGCCTTGGCAGGGCCTCCTACAATGAGCAGTTCTTC. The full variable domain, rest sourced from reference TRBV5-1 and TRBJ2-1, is KAGVTQTPRYLIKTRGQQVTLSCSPISGHRSVSWYQQTPGQGLQFLFEYFSETQRNKGNFPGRFSGRQFSNSRSEMNVSTLELGDSALYLCASSLGRASYNEQFFGPGTRLTVL.

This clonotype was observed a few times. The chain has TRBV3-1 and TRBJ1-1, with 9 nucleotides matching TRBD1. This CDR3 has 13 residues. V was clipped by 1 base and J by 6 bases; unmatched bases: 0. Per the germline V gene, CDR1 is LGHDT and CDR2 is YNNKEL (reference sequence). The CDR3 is CASSQGDRAEAFF. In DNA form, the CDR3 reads TGTGCCAGCAGCCAAGGGGACAGGGCTGAAGCTTTCTTT.

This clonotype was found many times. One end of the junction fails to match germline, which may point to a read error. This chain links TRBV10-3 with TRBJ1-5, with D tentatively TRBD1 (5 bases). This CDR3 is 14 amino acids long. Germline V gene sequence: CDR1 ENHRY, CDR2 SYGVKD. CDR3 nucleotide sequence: TGTGCCATCGGTGAGGGGTTGGGCAATCAGCCCCAGCATTTT. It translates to CAIGEGLGNQPQHF.

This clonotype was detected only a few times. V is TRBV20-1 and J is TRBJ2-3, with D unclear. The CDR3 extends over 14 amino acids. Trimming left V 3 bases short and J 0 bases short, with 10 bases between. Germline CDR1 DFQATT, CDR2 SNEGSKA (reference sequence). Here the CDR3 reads CSARDDSSTDTQYF. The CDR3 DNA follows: TGCAGTGCTAGGGATGACTCAAGCACAGATACGCAGTATTTT.

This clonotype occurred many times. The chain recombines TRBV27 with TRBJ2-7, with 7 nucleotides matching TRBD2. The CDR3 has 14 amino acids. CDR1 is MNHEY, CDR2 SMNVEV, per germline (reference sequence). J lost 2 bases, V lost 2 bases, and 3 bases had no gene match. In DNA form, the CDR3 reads TGTGCCAGCAGTTTAGGGAGGGAACCCTACGAGCAGTACTTC. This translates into CASSLGREPYEQYF.